These T cell receptor beta chains were read from a single sample in a study of immune heterogeneity within non-small cell lung tumors. TCRdb re-called the multiplex PCR reads through MiXCR, storing one row per CDR3 protein. The profile shows 15,000 or so distinct CDR3 sequences, approximately 30% of them singletons. Source material: lung tumor tissue. The receptors derive from a woman in her forties or fifties with non-small cell lung cancer. Each CDR3 is given with its conserved first and last residue. The D gene is left open where the match is weak. Only part of the rows carry a size: once, few, many, or a class if the clone is expanded.

many	TRBV30	TRBJ1-5	.	TGTGCCTGGAGTGTACAGGGCGGGCAGCCCCAGCATTTT	CAWSVQGGQPQHF
.	TRBV5-4	TRBJ1-1	.	TGTGCCAGCAGCGCCATCTCATTGAACACTGAAGCTTTCTTT	CASSAISLNTEAFF
medium-sized	TRBV6-2/TRBV6-3	TRBJ2-2	.	TGTGCCAGCAGTTTTACCCCCGCCGGGGAGCTGTTTTTT	CASSFTPAGELFF
many	TRBV5-8	TRBJ2-3	.	TGTGCCAGCAGCTTGTCAGATACGCAGTATTTT	CASSLSDTQYF
many	TRBV7-3	TRBJ2-3	TRBD2	TGTGCCAGCAGCTTAATGGGGACTAGCGGGGATACGCAGTATTTT	CASSLMGTSGDTQYF
.	TRBV20-1	TRBJ2-3	TRBD2	TGCAGTGCTAAACTAGCGGGGGGGCAATATACGCAGTATTTT	CSAKLAGGQYTQYF
medium-sized	TRBV5-1	TRBJ2-1	.	TGCGCCAGCAGCTTGGAAGGGGTTTTCGATGAGCAGTTCTTC	CASSLEGVFDEQFF
.	TRBV20-1	TRBJ2-7	TRBD2	TGCAGTGCTGTCCCGGCGGGGGGACTCTACGAGCAGTACTTC	CSAVPAGGLYEQYF
many	TRBV18	TRBJ1-4	.	TGTGCCAGCTCACCACTCGGGGGAACGGGAAAACTGTTTTTT	CASSPLGGTGKLFF
few	TRBV7-2	TRBJ1-3	.	TGTGCCAGCAGCTTAGTTGCGCGGTCATCGGAAGGAAGGCCCATATATTTT	CASSLVARSSEGRPIYF
.	TRBV20-1	TRBJ2-1	.	TGCAGTGCTCGTGGGGCCAATGAGCATTTCTTC	CSARGANEHFF
many	TRBV28	TRBJ1-6	TRBD1	TGTGCCAGCAGCCCGGACAGGGAACATTCACCCCTCCACTTT	CASSPDREHSPLHF
many	TRBV4-1	TRBJ1-4	.	TGCGCCAGCAGCCCCCAAGGGTTACCGGGTGAAAAACTGTTTTTT	CASSPQGLPGEKLFF
many	TRBV7-2	TRBJ2-7	TRBD1	TGTGCCAGCAGCCTTGACAGGGTCGAGCAGTACTTC	CASSLDRVEQYF
.	TRBV2	TRBJ1-4	TRBD1	TGTGCCAGCAGTGGAGACAGGGGAAATTATTATGAAAAACTGTTTTTT	CASSGDRGNYYEKLFF
few	TRBV2	TRBJ1-5	TRBD1	TGTGCCAGCAGAGGGACAGGGATGGGTCAGCCCCAGCATTTT	CASRGTGMGQPQHF
.	TRBV6-2/TRBV6-3	TRBJ1-5	.	TGTGCCAGCAGTTACTTGACGGGTCAGCCCCAGCATTTT	CASSYLTGQPQHF
few	TRBV3-1	TRBJ1-2	.	TGTGCCAGCAGGAGAGGGACATATCTTTATGGCTACACCTTC	CASRRGTYLYGYTF
many	TRBV11-2	TRBJ2-5	.	TGTGCCAGCAGTCCTAGGGGTCCGGAGACCCAGTACTTC	CASSPRGPETQYF
many	TRBV27	TRBJ1-5	TRBD1	TGTGCCAGCAGTTCTTTCCCTGGACAGGGACTCGAGCCCCAGCATTTT	CASSSFPGQGLEPQHF
.	TRBV19	TRBJ1-6	TRBD1	TGTGCCAGTAGTTATAGGGGGCGACGGGGATCACCCCTCCACTTT	CASSYRGRRGSPLHF
.	TRBV19	TRBJ2-5	TRBD1	TGTGCCAGTAGTATAGCAGGGGGAGAGACCCAGTACTTC	CASSIAGGETQYF